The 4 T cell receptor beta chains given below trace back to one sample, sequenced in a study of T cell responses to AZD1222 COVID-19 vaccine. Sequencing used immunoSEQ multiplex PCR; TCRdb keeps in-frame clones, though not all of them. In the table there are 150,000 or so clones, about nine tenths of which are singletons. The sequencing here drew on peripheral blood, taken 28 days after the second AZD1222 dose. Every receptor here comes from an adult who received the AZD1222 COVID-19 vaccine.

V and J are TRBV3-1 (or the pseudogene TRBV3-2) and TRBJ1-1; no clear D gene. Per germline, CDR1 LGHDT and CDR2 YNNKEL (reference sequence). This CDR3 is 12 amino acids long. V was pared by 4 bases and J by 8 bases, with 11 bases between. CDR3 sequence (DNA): TGTGCCAGCAGCCTCGCCCGGGAGGAAGCTTTCTTT. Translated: CASSLAREEAFF.

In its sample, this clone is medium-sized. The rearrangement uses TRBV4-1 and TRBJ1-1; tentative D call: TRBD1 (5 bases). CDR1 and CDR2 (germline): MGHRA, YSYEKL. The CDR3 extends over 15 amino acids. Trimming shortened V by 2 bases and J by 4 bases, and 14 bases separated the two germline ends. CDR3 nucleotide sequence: TGCGCCAGCAGCCAACCGGACACCCTAGGCACTGAAGCTTTCTTT. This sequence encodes CASSQPDTLGTEAFF.

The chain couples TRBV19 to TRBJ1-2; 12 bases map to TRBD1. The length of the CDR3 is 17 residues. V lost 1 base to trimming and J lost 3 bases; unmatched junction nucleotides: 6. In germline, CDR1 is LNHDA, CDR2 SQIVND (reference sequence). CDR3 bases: TGTGCCAGTAGTATAGGGGGACAGGGGGCGTTAGACTATGGCTACACCTTC. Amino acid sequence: CASSIGGQGALDYGYTF.

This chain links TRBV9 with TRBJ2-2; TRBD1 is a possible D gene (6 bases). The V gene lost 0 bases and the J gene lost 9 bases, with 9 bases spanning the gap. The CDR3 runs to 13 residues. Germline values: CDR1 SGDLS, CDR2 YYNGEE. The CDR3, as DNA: TGTGCCAGCAGCGTAGTTGGGGGCCGGGAGCTGTTTTTT. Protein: CASSVVGGRELFF. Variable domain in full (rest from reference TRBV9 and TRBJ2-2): DSGVTQTPKHLITATGQRVTLRCSPRSGDLSVYWYQQSLDQGLQFLIQYYNGEERAKGNILERFSAQQFPDLHSELNLSSLELGDSALYFCASSVVGGRELFFGEGSRLTVL.